This T cell receptor beta chain was documented in a study of blood T cells in healthy people across ages. On the study more broadly: Researchers report that template switching captured about one barcoded beta molecule per two T cells. General observations from the study: As naive T cell percentage varied, TCR beta diversity correlated strongly with it.

The CDR3 runs to 16 residues. Germline V CDR1 and CDR2: DFQATT, SNEGSKA (reference sequence). V lost 1 base, J lost 5 bases, and 12 bases stayed unmatched. About this clonotype itself: Its antigen is unidentified.

The second PCR ran roughly 7 to 12 cycles with a sample-barcoded 5' primer and J-beta primers. All cDNA molecules were each tagged by a template-switch adaptor with 12 random nucleotides. TCRdb reprocessed the 5' RACE reads with MiXCR, giving one entry per CDR3 protein. This table has around 800,000 distinct CDR3 sequences, 44% appearing once. This TCR came from a man aged 55 to 70 in good health. J is TRBJ1-2 and V is TRBV20-1, with 8 nucleotides matching TRBD1. Sequencing was carried out using blood. CDR3 sequence (DNA): TGCAGTGCTAGAGCCAGCCCAGGGGGCGGGAAGTATGGCTACACCTTC. This translates into CSARASPGGGKYGYTF.